This T cell receptor (beta chain) emerged from a study of neurological immune-mediated disorders. This clonotype was observed many times. TCRdb processed the 5' RACE reads anew with MiXCR; each CDR3 protein has one entry. The repertoire holds about 120,000 distinct CDR3 sequences, with 3% to 3.5% as singletons. Germline loops: CDR1 MGHRA, CDR2 YSYEKL. The CDR3 length is 13 residues. V lost 1 base and J 4 bases, leaving 8 bases between the germline ends. Specimen: PBMCs. The V gene is TRBV4-1, the J gene TRBJ2-7; D unclear. The TCR was taken from a woman aged 30 to 39 with multiple sclerosis. The CDR3 region is CASSQVEDYEQYF. DNA of the CDR3: TGCGCCAGCAGCCAAGTGGAAGATTACGAGCAGTACTTC.